This note documents a single TCR beta chain sequence. Its antigen is not identified. The sample belongs to a study of CD8+CD57+ T cells in acquired aplastic anemia. The wider study: Quantities of DNA derived from sorted CD4+ and CD8+ cells averaged around 3 ug.

Regarding the study as a whole: Found in both controls and patients were twenty-nine CD8+ CDR3 sequences.

TCR beta VDJ and CDR3 profiling used genomic DNA as template. TCRdb passed the reads through MiXCR, listing each CDR3 protein once. Of some 170,000 distinct CDR3 sequences in the sample, less than 65% were seen once. Patients chosen for sequencing had shown CD8+CD57+ cell expansion by flow cytometry. The germline CDR1 and CDR2 sequences are SGHRS and YFSETQ. CDR3 size: 15 residues. Trimming stripped 2 bases from V and 0 bases from J, with 10 bases between. The chain combines TRBV5-1 with TRBJ2-3, with D hard to call. Sequenced sample: sorted CD4+, CD8+, or CD8+CD57+ T cells (not recorded which) from PBMCs. The sequence derives from a human donor with aplastic anemia. The CDR3 bases are TGCGCCAGCAGCTTACCCCTTGACAGCACAGATACGCAGTATTTT. It encodes CASSLPLDSTDTQYF.